These 30 T cell receptor beta chains were sequenced from one sample in a study of cytomegalovirus exposure and HLA in healthy donors (dated by TCRdb to 2017 to 2019). The library relied on the immunoSEQ multiplex PCR assay. A mixture of 60 forward primers for TCR Vbeta segments and 13 reverse primers for TCR Jbeta segments was used in the multiplex PCR. TCRdb obtained this table from immuneACCESS and retained in-frame rearrangements with V and J assigned. These tables miss some clones; where compared with another copy, unresolved V genes account for less than half of the shortfall, and the remainder is unexplained. The sample profile shows about 110,000 clones; 76% of them were found once. 10% to 15% of the sample is in the top ten clones. The sequenced sample was PBMCs. The receptors shown here come from a man under 40 in good health and CMV-seropositive.

This clone appeared a few times. This chain links TRBV30 with TRBJ2-5; 11 bases are a match to TRBD2. V was pared by 6 bases and J by 5 bases, with 5 bases of the junction left unmatched. In germline, CDR1 is GTSNPN, CDR2 SVGIG (reference sequence). The CDR3 spans 13 residues. CDR3 sequence reads: CACSSGGIETQYF. CDR3 nucleotides: TGTGCCTGCTCTAGCGGGGGGATCGAGACCCAGTACTTC.

This clone was seen just once. The CDR3 protein is CASSLESGGPTDTQYF. In nucleotides, the CDR3 is TGTGCCAGCAGCTTAGAAAGCGGGGGCCCTACAGATACGCAGTATTTT. V is TRBV7-2 and J is TRBJ2-3; 8 nucleotides agree with TRBD2. CDR3 length equals 16 residues. Germline CDR1 is SGHTA and CDR2 is FQGNSA. J lost 3 bases, V lost 1 base, and 6 bases had no gene match.

The chain links TRBV6-1 to TRBJ2-2, with 8 bases aligning to TRBD1. Per the germline V gene, CDR1 is MNHNS and CDR2 is SASEGT. CDR3 size: 14 residues. V shed 8 bases and J 5 bases; nucleotides not matched to a gene: 7. DNA for the CDR3: TGTGCCAGCCTAGACAGGGGTGAGACCGGGGAGCTGTTTTTT. Translation: CASLDRGETGELFF.

This clone was observed a handful of times. The chain joins TRBV28 to TRBJ1-2, with D uncertain. CDR1 is MDHEN, CDR2 SYDVKM, per germline. The CDR3 covers 12 residues. Trimming left V 3 bases short and J 3 bases short, with 5 bases between. CDR3 nucleotides: TGTGCCAGCAGTTTTGAGGACTATGGCTACACCTTC. This codes for CASSFEDYGYTF.

This sequence joins TRBV11-2 and TRBJ2-3; 10 positions agree with TRBD2. With 5 bases clipped from V and 5 bases from J, the junction kept 7 bases outside the gene matches. The CDR3 is made up of 15 amino acids. Germline V CDR1 and CDR2: SGHAT, FQNNGV. CDR3 loop: CASSGSGGMGDTQYF. CDR3 nucleotide sequence: TGTGCCAGCAGCGGTAGCGGGGGGATGGGAGATACGCAGTATTTT.

To note about this clone: The same CDR3 can be traced to other DNA sequences in this sample. The V call is TRBV4-3, the J call TRBJ2-7; D is uncertain. Deletions cut 2 bases from V and 3 bases from J, with 8 bases between. The germline CDR1 and CDR2 sequences are LGHNA and YSLEER. This CDR3 contains 13 residues. CDR3 DNA sequence: TGCGCCAGCAGCCAACTAGGCAGCTACGAGCAGTACTTC. Its translation: CASSQLGSYEQYF.

The rearrangement links TRBV6-1 to TRBJ2-7, with a possible D match to TRBD1 (5 bases). V shed 6 bases and J shed 3 bases, with 15 bases lying between them. In germline, CDR1 is MNHNS, CDR2 SASEGT. This CDR3 region has 14 residues. DNA for the CDR3: TGTGCCAGCAGCTACCGTTCAGACAGCTACGAGCAGTACTTC. Amino acids: CASSYRSDSYEQYF.

The chain couples TRBV28 to TRBJ1-2, with TRBD1 matching 7 bases. The CDR3 sequence is 13 residues long. J gave up 8 bases and V 5 bases, and 8 bases lay outside the gene matches. In germline, CDR1 is MDHEN, CDR2 SYDVKM. CDR3 residues: CASSETGVRGYTF. The CDR3 bases are TGTGCCAGCAGTGAAACAGGGGTTCGAGGCTACACCTTC.

The rearrangement uses TRBV7-6 and TRBJ2-7; the match to TRBD1 covers 9 bases. The CDR3 runs 16 residues. Germline V gene sequence: CDR1 SGHVS, CDR2 FNYEAQ. J gave up 4 bases and V 1 base, and 8 bases lay outside the gene matches. The DNA for the CDR3 is TGTGCCAGCAGCTTAGAGGCGGGACAGGGCGGTTACGAGCAGTACTTC. It codes for CASSLEAGQGGYEQYF.

The chain recombines TRBV7-9 with TRBJ1-2; no clear D gene. The V and J ends lost 0 bases and 7 bases respectively, with 9 bases between them. Germline loops: CDR1 SEHNR, CDR2 FQNEAQ (reference sequence). The CDR3 has 13 residues. The CDR3 region is CASSLALAGGYTF. The CDR3 DNA follows: TGTGCCAGCAGCTTAGCGCTAGCGGGTGGCTACACCTTC.

The chain employs TRBV7-6 and TRBJ2-1; 7 bases are a match to TRBD1. The junction had 0 bases not matched to a gene; V was cut back by 1 base and J by 6 bases. Germline assignment: CDR1 SGHVS and CDR2 FNYEAQ. CDR3 size: 13 residues. The CDR3 sequence is CASSLDRGNEQFF. CDR3 sequence (DNA): TGTGCCAGCAGCTTAGACAGGGGCAATGAGCAGTTCTTC. Full variable domain (outside the CDR3, taken from reference TRBV7-6 and TRBJ2-1): GAGVSQSPRYKVTKRGQDVALRCDPISGHVSLYWYRQALGQGPEFLTYFNYEAQQDKSGLPNDRFSAERPEGSISTLTIQRTEQRDSAMYRCASSLDRGNEQFFGPGTRLTVL.

The rearrangement uses TRBV6-5 and TRBJ1-1; TRBD1 might be the D (5 bases). V was pared by 2 bases and J by 1 base, with 5 bases between. From germline, CDR1 is MNHEY and CDR2 SVGAGI. The CDR3 loop spans 13 amino acids. CDR3 residues: CASSYGQNTEAFF. In DNA form, the CDR3 reads TGTGCCAGCAGTTACGGACAGAACACTGAAGCTTTCTTT.

This sequence joins TRBV4-1 and TRBJ2-2, with D perhaps TRBD2 (5 bases). Germline assignment: CDR1 MGHRA and CDR2 YSYEKL. This CDR3 comprises 16 residues. Trimming removed 0 bases from V and 5 bases from J, with 13 bases in between. CDR3 sequence: CASSQEGRRGTGELFF. The CDR3 DNA reads as TGCGCCAGCAGCCAAGAGGGAAGGCGAGGGACCGGGGAGCTGTTTTTT.

The chain uses TRBV18 and TRBJ2-7, with D possibly TRBD2 on 5 matching bases. This CDR3 region has 16 residues. V dropped 6 bases and J dropped 3 bases, with 21 bases sitting between them. CDR1 KGHSH and CDR2 LQKENI come from the germline V gene. CDR3 amino acids: CASSPSPGMSHYEQYF. CDR3 DNA sequence: TGTGCCAGCTCCCCTAGCCCGGGAATGTCACACTACGAGCAGTACTTC.

The J gene is TRBJ2-5, the V gene TRBV29-1, with TRBD2 as a possible D gene (5 bases). Germline lookup yields CDR1 SQVTM and CDR2 ANQGSEA. The CDR3 runs 15 residues. V lost 8 bases to trimming and J lost 2 bases, with 21 bases between them. CDR3 residues: CSYNSDGKFQETQYF. The CDR3, as DNA: TGCAGCTATAACTCGGACGGGAAGTTTCAAGAGACCCAGTACTTC. Filled out from reference TRBV29-1 and TRBJ2-5, the complete variable domain reads SAVISQKPSRDICQRGTSLTIQCQVDSQVTMMFWYRQQPGQSLTLIATANQGSEATYESGFVIDKFPISRPNLTFSTLTVSNMSPEDSSIYLCSYNSDGKFQETQYFGPGTRLLVL.

The chain recombines TRBV5-4 with TRBJ1-4; weak D call: TRBD1 (6 bases). Per the germline V gene, CDR1 is SGHNT and CDR2 is YYREEE (reference sequence). Trimming stripped 5 bases from V and 7 bases from J, with 15 bases between. There are 14 residues in the CDR3. CDR3 protein: CASRAQGEGEKLFF. DNA for the CDR3: TGTGCCAGCAGGGCACAGGGAGAGGGTGAAAAACTGTTTTTT.

This clone was seen a single time. This chain joins TRBV5-8 and TRBJ1-4; no clear D. Germline CDR1 is SGHTS and CDR2 is YDEGEE. V was pared by 4 bases and J by 7 bases, with 11 bases between. This CDR3 is built from 13 residues. The CDR3 spells CASSRPTVEKLFF. Written as DNA, the CDR3 is TGTGCCAGCAGCCGCCCAACAGTTGAAAAACTGTTTTTT.

This sequence joins TRBV6-5 and TRBJ1-1; D remains unclear. CDR3 length: 14 residues. Deletions cut 2 bases from V and 0 bases from J, with 7 bases between. Germline loops: CDR1 MNHEY, CDR2 SVGAGI. CDR3 in DNA: TGTGCCAGCAGTTACACTGAATTGAACACTGAAGCTTTCTTT. It is translated as CASSYTELNTEAFF.

This clone was counted a single time. The chain couples TRBV5-1 to TRBJ2-7; 16 bases fit TRBD2. The CDR3 length is 17 residues. Per germline, CDR1 SGHRS and CDR2 YFSETQ. The J segment lost 0 bases and the V segment lost 4 bases, leaving 4 bases of the junction unmatched. Here the CDR3 DNA reads TGCGCCAGCAGCGCGGGACTAGCGGGGGGGAGCTCCTACGAGCAGTACTTC. Residues: CASSAGLAGGSSYEQYF.

This clone was counted a few times. The CDR3: CASSQDGGDNTGELFF. For the CDR3, the DNA is TGCGCCAGCAGCCAAGATGGGGGGGACAACACCGGGGAGCTGTTTTTT. The chain couples TRBV4-3 to TRBJ2-2, with 7 bases fitting TRBD2. Per the germline V gene, CDR1 is LGHNA and CDR2 is YSLEER. V gave up 0 bases and J gave up 2 bases; unmatched junction bases: 3. The CDR3 is made up of 16 amino acids.

This clone appeared a few times. CDR3 residues: CASSAGGGDEQYF. CDR3 bases: TGTGCCAGCTCAGCAGGGGGTGGAGACGAGCAGTACTTC. The chain has TRBV18 and TRBJ2-7; 7 bases align to TRBD1. Looked up from germline, CDR1 is KGHSH and CDR2 is LQKENI. The CDR3 extends over 13 amino acids. J gave up 5 bases and V 5 bases, and 6 bases lay outside the gene matches. The complete variable domain, with remaining parts taken from reference TRBV18 and TRBJ2-7, reads NAGVMQNPRHLVRRRGQEARLRCSPMKGHSHVYWYRQLPEEGLKFMVYLQKENIIDESGMPKERFSAEFPKEGPSILRIQQVVRGDSAAYFCASSAGGGDEQYFGPGTRLTVT.

This clone appeared a few times. The CDR3 is CASSSLAGGPDTQYF. The CDR3 region has the DNA TGTGCCAGCAGCTCTCTAGCGGGGGGGCCAGATACGCAGTATTTT. The chain carries TRBV11-2 and TRBJ2-3, with 12 bases that match TRBD2. The CDR3 sequence is 15 residues long. J lost 4 bases, V lost 4 bases, and 3 bases had no gene match. Looked up from germline, CDR1 is SGHAT and CDR2 is FQNNGV.

This clone occurred once. The chain links TRBV7-2 to TRBJ2-7, with TRBD1 matching 11 bases. Trimming cost V 4 bases and J 3 bases; bases outside gene matches: 8. The CDR3 contains 16 residues. CDR1 SGHTA and CDR2 FQGNSA come from the germline V gene. CDR3 region: CASSSDAGTGGYEQYF. The CDR3 DNA is TGTGCCAGCAGCTCCGACGCCGGGACAGGGGGCTACGAGCAGTACTTC.

The gene calls are TRBV25-1 and TRBJ2-7; D is undetermined. V gave up 8 bases and J gave up 1 base, with 12 bases separating them. Germline V lookup: CDR1 MGHDK, CDR2 SYGVNS. CDR3 length: 13 amino acids. Here the CDR3 DNA reads TGTGCCAGCCTTGCCGACGGGTCCTACGAGCAGTACTTC. Its translation: CASLADGSYEQYF.

V is TRBV7-8 and J is TRBJ2-7; perhaps TRBD2 as D (6 bases). There are 13 residues in the CDR3. The germline V gene has CDR1 SGHVS and CDR2 FQNEAQ. With 6 bases removed from V and 0 bases from J, the gap between germline ends came to 9 bases. This CDR3 is CASRFGSSYEQYF. The DNA for the CDR3 is TGTGCCAGCAGATTCGGGAGCTCCTACGAGCAGTACTTC.

CDR3 amino acids: CSVGAGPQETQYF. Here the CDR3 DNA reads TGCAGCGTTGGAGCGGGGCCTCAAGAGACCCAGTACTTC. V and J are TRBV29-1 and TRBJ2-5; 7 bases map to TRBD2. The CDR3 runs to 13 residues. J gave up 2 bases and V 4 bases, and 4 bases lay outside the gene matches. The germline V gene encodes CDR1 SQVTM and CDR2 ANQGSEA.

V is TRBV30 and J is TRBJ2-3; a possible D gene is TRBD2 (6 bases). V was shortened by 5 bases and J by 4 bases, with 13 bases between the two germline ends. CDR1 GTSNPN and CDR2 SVGIG come from the germline V gene (reference sequence). The CDR3 loop spans 13 amino acids. CDR3 sequence: CAWGGEGADTQYF. As DNA, the CDR3 is TGTGCCTGGGGCGGGGAAGGTGCAGATACGCAGTATTTT. Using reference TRBV30 and TRBJ2-3 for the parts outside the CDR3, the full variable domain is SQTIHQWPATLVQPVGSPLSLECTVEGTSNPNLYWYRQAAGRGLQLLFYSVGIGQISSEVPQNLSASRPQDRQFILSSKKLLLSDSGFYLCAWGGEGADTQYFGPGTRLTVL.

The V gene is TRBV19, the J gene TRBJ2-1, with D possibly being TRBD2 (7 bases). Germline V CDR1 and CDR2: LNHDA, SQIVND (reference sequence). CDR3 size: 14 residues. Trimming removed 4 bases from V and 4 bases from J, with 11 bases in between. CDR3 coding DNA: TGTGCCAGTAGTAGGGGGGGCCTGTACAATGAGCAGTTCTTC. Translation gives CASSRGGLYNEQFF.

This sequence joins TRBV9 and TRBJ1-1; TRBD1 matches at 8 bases. CDR1 and CDR2 (germline): SGDLS, YYNGEE. V lost 3 bases, J lost 4 bases, and 5 bases stayed unmatched. CDR3 length equals 14 residues. The CDR3 loop reads CASSAVTGGTEAFF. The CDR3 DNA sequence: TGTGCCAGCAGCGCGGTAACAGGGGGCACTGAAGCTTTCTTT.

The chain has TRBV27 and TRBJ1-6; D possibly corresponds to TRBD1 (5 bases). From germline, CDR1 is MNHEY and CDR2 SMNVEV (reference sequence). The germline V and J ends were trimmed by 4 bases and 7 bases, with 8 bases remaining between them. This CDR3 contains 13 residues. The CDR3 bases are TGTGCCAGCAGTTCGGCAGGGAATTCACCCCTCCACTTT. Its translation is CASSSAGNSPLHF.